This section outlines one T cell receptor (beta chain) sequence together with its context. CDR3 length: 16 amino acids. V lost 0 bases to trimming and J lost 4 bases, with 16 bases between them. CDR1 and CDR2 (germline): SGDLS, YYNGEE. The sample is drawn from a study of blood T cell repertoires in COVID-19. The method was immunoSEQ multiplex PCR; TCRdb's version includes in-frame clones alone and lacks a portion of them. The sample contains around 250,000 clones, roughly 86% of which appear only once. The V and J genes are TRBV9 and TRBJ1-2; perhaps TRBD1 as D (5 bases). Source material: peripheral blood. The clonotype was recovered from a man between 40 and 49 years old with active or convalescent COVID-19. The CDR3 DNA reads as TGTGCCAGCAGCGTAGATTCGACAGCCCTTAGCTATGGCTACACCTTC. Translated: CASSVDSTALSYGYTF.